This entry lists 12 T cell receptor beta chains sequenced from one sample in a study of a mutant IDH1 vaccine in newly diagnosed glioma. Time point indicated: week 23, last vaccination. Topical imiquimod accompanied each vaccine dose, which consisted of 300 ug of mutant IDH1 20-mer peptide. Profiled with immunoSEQ multiplex PCR; TCRdb holds only in-frame clones, not every one. The sample has tens of thousands of clones; more than 75% are singletons. Antigens of these TCRs are unknown. The material sequenced was PBMCs, taken from a glioma patient whose treatment included an IDH1 peptide vaccine. The receptors stem from a man in his forties or fifties with glioma.

This CDR3 reads CASSPTNRRDEKLFF. DNA of the CDR3: TGTGCCAGCAGCCCTACAAACAGGAGAGATGAAAAACTGTTTTTT. The rearrangement joins TRBV7-9 to TRBJ1-4, with D possibly matching TRBD1 (5 bases). In germline, CDR1 is SEHNR, CDR2 FQNEAQ (reference sequence). V shed 5 bases and J shed 6 bases, with 16 bases lying between them. The CDR3 extends over 15 amino acids.

This chain connects TRBV7-8 to TRBJ1-3; D gene uncertain. V was clipped by 5 bases and J by 4 bases, with 12 bases between them. The CDR3 has 14 amino acids. CDR1 and CDR2 (germline): SGHVS, FQNEAQ. CDR3 loop: CASSAHVSGNTIYF. The DNA for the CDR3 is TGTGCCAGCAGCGCACATGTTAGCGGAAACACCATATATTTT.

The chain uses TRBV7-9 and TRBJ2-2, with 10 bases fitting TRBD1. Germline V gene lookup returns CDR1 SEHNR and CDR2 FQNEAQ (reference sequence). The CDR3 has 14 amino acids. The trim removed 9 bases at V and 4 bases at J, leaving 5 bases unmatched. The CDR3 spells CASTGTGATGELFF. CDR3 nucleotide sequence: TGTGCCAGTACCGGGACAGGGGCCACCGGGGAGCTGTTTTTT.

The gene calls are TRBV27 and TRBJ2-1; maybe TRBD2 (5 bases). CDR1 and CDR2 (germline): MNHEY, SMNVEV (reference sequence). Trimming cost V 5 bases and J 9 bases, with 17 bases left between them. The CDR3 extends over 14 amino acids. The CDR3, as DNA: TGTGCCAGCAGTGTGGATTTAGCGCGCCGTGAGCAGTTCTTC. This gives the protein CASSVDLARREQFF.

The rearrangement links TRBV5-1 to TRBJ1-3; 7 bases are a match to TRBD1. Trimming cost V 8 bases and J 4 bases; bases outside gene matches: 6. CDR1 is SGHRS and CDR2 is YFSETQ in the germline V gene. The CDR3 runs to 13 residues. CDR3 bases: TGCGCCAGTCAGACAGGGTACGGAAACACCATATATTTT. Its translation is CASQTGYGNTIYF.

The genes are TRBV11-2 and TRBJ2-1; the D gene is possibly TRBD2 (5 bases). The CDR3 is made up of 15 amino acids. Germline assignment: CDR1 SGHAT and CDR2 FQNNGV. The ends were cut back, 8 bases at V and 6 bases at J, with 20 bases in the middle. In DNA form, the CDR3 reads TGTGCCAGCTCAAGGAGAGGGATTGCTGCCAATGAGCAGTTCTTC. It is translated as CASSRRGIAANEQFF. Full variable domain (missing parts from reference TRBV11-2 and TRBJ2-1): EAGVAQSPRYKIIEKRQSVAFWCNPISGHATLYWYQQILGQGPKLLIQFQNNGVVDDSQLPKDRFSAERLKGVDSTLKIQPAKLEDSAVYLCASSRRGIAANEQFFGPGTRLTVL.

The rearrangement links TRBV7-2 to TRBJ2-5; 10 bases match TRBD2. The J segment lost 7 bases and the V segment lost 3 bases, leaving 8 bases of the junction unmatched. CDR3 size: 15 residues. Per the germline V gene, CDR1 is SGHTA and CDR2 is FQGNSA. The CDR3 region has the DNA TGTGCCAGCAGCTTTATGTCTAGCGGGAGAGGGACCCAGTACTTC. Protein: CASSFMSSGRGTQYF.

The J gene is TRBJ2-5, the V gene TRBV4-1; 8 nucleotides align to TRBD2. Trimming cost V 2 bases and J 2 bases; bases outside gene matches: 13. The CDR3 consists of 18 residues. Germline V lookup: CDR1 MGHRA, CDR2 YSYEKL. CDR3 in DNA: TGCGCCAGCAGCCAATCCTCCGGGGTAGCGGGGCCTCAAGAGACCCAGTACTTC. Translation gives CASSQSSGVAGPQETQYF.

The gene calls are TRBV19 and TRBJ1-4; D possibly corresponds to TRBD1 (5 bases). Germline assignment: CDR1 LNHDA and CDR2 SQIVND (reference sequence). The V and J ends lost 1 base and 0 bases respectively, with 12 bases between them. This CDR3 has 17 amino acids. The CDR3 DNA sequence: TGTGCCAGTAGTATAGGCAGGGTCCCACCAACTAATGAAAAACTGTTTTTT. Residues: CASSIGRVPPTNEKLFF.

The chain joins TRBV14 to TRBJ2-1; no firm D call. The germline gives CDR1 SGHDN, CDR2 FVKESK. The V gene lost 1 base and the J gene lost 7 bases, with 14 bases spanning the gap. CDR3 length: 15 residues. In DNA, the CDR3 is TGTGCCAGCAGCCAAGTGACAAACTTAAGGAATGAGCAGTTCTTC. Protein: CASSQVTNLRNEQFF.

In its sample, this clone was seen a few times. The chain is built from TRBV27 and TRBJ2-7; TRBD1 agrees at 11 bases. The CDR3 covers 14 residues. CDR1 MNHEY and CDR2 SMNVEV come from the germline V gene (reference sequence). V was pared by 6 bases and J by 3 bases, with 4 bases of the junction left unmatched. The CDR3 region is CASRTGTGGYEQYF. The DNA of the CDR3 is TGTGCCAGCAGGACCGGGACAGGGGGCTACGAGCAGTACTTC.

The rearrangement joins TRBV19 to TRBJ1-2; D ambiguous. The ends were cut back, 1 base at V and 7 bases at J, with 13 bases in the middle. This CDR3 has 14 amino acids. The germline CDR1 and CDR2 sequences are LNHDA and SQIVND (reference sequence). The CDR3 loop reads CASSIGPGLSGYTF. CDR3 DNA: TGTGCCAGTAGTATAGGTCCGGGTTTAAGTGGCTACACCTTC.